This T cell receptor beta chain appears in the sequencing data of a study of response to subunit inactivated influenza vaccine. This clonotype was recorded a few times. What it binds is not known. The CDR3 loop spans 13 amino acids. V was shortened by 4 bases and J by 3 bases, with 10 bases between the two germline ends. CDR1 and CDR2 from the germline V gene are SGHTA and FQGNSA. The study, taken as a whole, reports: Only a handful of new T cells, the authors suggested, are recruited with each seasonal influenza vaccination.

Via MiXCR, TCRdb re-called the RT-PCR reads, giving one row per CDR3 protein. The table includes roughly 790,000 distinct CDR3 sequences, over 20% detected once. The sample consisted of PBMCs from blood, taken 5 days after vaccination. J is TRBJ2-7 and V is TRBV7-2; no firm D call. This TCR was sampled from a man between 45 and 60 years old who received an inactivated influenza vaccine. CDR3: CASSSGLHYEQYF. CDR3 in DNA: TGTGCCAGCAGCTCTGGGCTCCACTACGAGCAGTACTTC.